The sequence of this TCR beta chain was determined in a study of long-term antiretroviral therapy in people with HIV. Study-wide results and limits: Neither ART adherence, viral resistance nor therapy changes were documented.

Survey-level resolution applied to immunoSEQ assay v3.0. Libraries were prepared by immunoSEQ multiplex PCR; TCRdb keeps only in-frame clonotypes and omits some of them. The sample has under 25,000 clones, 85% to 95% seen once. This CDR3 has 15 residues. CDR1 is LGHNT, CDR2 FRNRAP, per germline. The V gene end was trimmed by 4 bases and the J gene end by 1 base; junction bases not matched to a gene: 2. A note on this clone: Its antigen is as yet unknown.

The V gene is TRBV12-5, the J gene TRBJ2-1, with TRBD1 matching 9 bases. Sample: unsorted PBMCs, taken 7.6 years after starting antiretroviral therapy. The TCR sequence derives from a woman aged 40 to 50 with HIV. The CDR3 sequence: CASGYGTGSYNEQFF. The CDR3 DNA is TGTGCTAGTGGTTACGGGACAGGGTCCTACAATGAGCAGTTCTTC.